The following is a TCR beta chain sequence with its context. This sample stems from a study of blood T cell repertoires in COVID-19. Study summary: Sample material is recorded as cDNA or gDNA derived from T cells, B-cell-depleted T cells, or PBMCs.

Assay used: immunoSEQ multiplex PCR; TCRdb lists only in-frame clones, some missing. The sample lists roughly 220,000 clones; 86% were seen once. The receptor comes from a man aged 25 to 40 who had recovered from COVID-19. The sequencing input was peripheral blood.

CDR3 loop: CAVPGQPNEKLFF. DNA for the CDR3: TGTGCCGTCCCGGGACAGCCTAATGAAAAACTGTTTTTT. This rearrangement joins TRBV15 to TRBJ1-4; 7 bases agree with TRBD1. The J segment lost 3 bases and the V segment lost 11 bases, leaving 6 bases of the junction unmatched. CDR3 length: 13 amino acids. Per germline, CDR1 LNHNV and CDR2 YYDKDF (reference sequence).